The 21 T cell receptor beta chains below come from one sample, sequenced in a study of blood T cell repertoires in COVID-19. Sequenced by immunoSEQ multiplex PCR; TCRdb stores in-frame clones only, minus some. The profile shows about 200,000 clones, roughly 90% of them singletons. The sample was PBMCs or T cells enriched from blood (not recorded which). Receptors were obtained from a woman aged 18-35 years who had recovered from COVID-19.

This rearrangement joins TRBV2 to TRBJ2-7, with 11 bases aligning to TRBD2. Germline-derived CDR1 and CDR2 are SNHLY and FYNNEI. The CDR3 has 17 amino acids. Trimming removed 5 bases from V and 5 bases from J; junction bases left unmatched: 14. The CDR3 DNA follows: TGTGCCAGCAGTCAGAGCCTTAGCGGGGGGGCAGGTCACGAGCAGTACTTC. This encodes CASSQSLSGGAGHEQYF.

V usage is TRBV5-1 and J usage is TRBJ2-3; D might be TRBD2 (5 bases). V lost 0 bases and J 6 bases, leaving 11 bases between the germline ends. The CDR3 sequence is 14 residues long. The germline CDR1 and CDR2 sequences are SGHRS and YFSETQ. CDR3 sequence reads: CASSLGGARDTQYF. The CDR3 DNA reads TGCGCCAGCAGCTTGGGGGGAGCAAGGGATACGCAGTATTTT. Full variable domain (missing parts from reference TRBV5-1 and TRBJ2-3): KAGVTQTPRYLIKTRGQQVTLSCSPISGHRSVSWYQQTPGQGLQFLFEYFSETQRNKGNFPGRFSGRQFSNSRSEMNVSTLELGDSALYLCASSLGGARDTQYFGPGTRLTVL.

V and J are TRBV6-5 and TRBJ2-3, with TRBD2 identical over 9 bases. The CDR3 totals 15 residues. CDR1 is MNHEY, CDR2 SVGAGI, per germline. Losses at the gene ends were 2 bases for V and 6 bases for J; bases not matched to a gene: 6. CDR3: CASSYVGSGGDTQYF. In nucleotides, the CDR3 is TGTGCCAGCAGTTACGTTGGTAGCGGGGGCGATACGCAGTATTTT.

CDR3 region: CASSLEAITLRKAFF. The CDR3 region has the DNA TGTGCCAGTAGTCTTGAGGCAATTACCCTCCGGAAAGCTTTCTTT. The chain couples TRBV19 to TRBJ1-1; D gene ambiguous. V lost 5 bases to trimming and J lost 9 bases, with 22 bases between them. CDR3 length: 15 amino acids. CDR1 and CDR2 from the germline V gene are LNHDA and SQIVND (reference sequence).

This clone has only one observation. V usage is TRBV2 and J usage is TRBJ2-7, with D unclear. Trimming cost V 6 bases and J 5 bases, with 14 bases left between them. The CDR3 sequence is 13 residues long. Germline-derived CDR1 and CDR2 are SNHLY and FYNNEI. CDR3 sequence: CASRIAGIDEQYF. In nucleotides, the CDR3 is TGTGCCAGCAGGATAGCTGGTATTGACGAGCAGTACTTC.

This rearrangement joins TRBV5-1 to TRBJ2-2, with 9 bases fitting TRBD2. With 6 bases clipped from V and 3 bases from J, the junction kept 9 bases outside the gene matches. This CDR3 has 16 residues. Germline V gene sequence: CDR1 SGHRS, CDR2 YFSETQ. The CDR3 sequence is CASTYNSGGYTGELFF. The CDR3 DNA follows: TGCGCCAGCACCTACAATAGCGGGGGTTACACCGGGGAGCTGTTTTTT.

The rearrangement links TRBV19 to TRBJ1-1; a weak D match, TRBD1 (6 bases). Trimming shortened V by 1 base and J by 6 bases, and 6 bases separated the two germline ends. The germline CDR1 and CDR2 sequences are LNHDA and SQIVND (reference sequence). The CDR3 has 12 amino acids. The CDR3: CASSIGQAEAFF. The CDR3 DNA sequence: TGTGCCAGTAGTATAGGACAGGCTGAAGCTTTCTTT. The full variable domain, completed using reference TRBV19 and TRBJ1-1, is DGGITQSPKYLFRKEGQNVTLSCEQNLNHDAMYWYRQDPGQGLRLIYYSQIVNDFQKGDIAEGYSVSREKKESFPLTVTSAQKNPTAFYLCASSIGQAEAFFGQGTRLTVV.

The gene calls are TRBV5-5 and TRBJ2-7; weak D call: TRBD1 (6 bases). CDR1 and CDR2 from the germline V gene are SGHKS and YYEKEE (reference sequence). The CDR3 is 14 amino acids. Between the trimmed V and J ends, which lost 4 bases and 3 bases, there was a span of 14 bases. The CDR3 reads CASSAAQGLYEQYF. The CDR3 bases are TGTGCCAGCAGCGCAGCGCAGGGGCTCTACGAGCAGTACTTC.

This clone was recorded once. The J gene is TRBJ1-1, the V gene TRBV6-2 or TRBV6-3; D is unclear. The CDR3 runs to 13 residues. Trimming stripped 6 bases from V and 0 bases from J, with 8 bases between. CDR1 and CDR2 (germline): MNHEY, SVGEGT. The CDR3 spells CASSLLMNTEAFF. In DNA, the CDR3 is TGTGCCAGCAGCCTTCTAATGAACACTGAAGCTTTCTTT.

This rearrangement joins TRBV3-1 (or the pseudogene TRBV3-2) to TRBJ1-6; tentatively, D is TRBD1 (6 bases). The CDR3 runs 15 residues. V was cut by 0 bases and J by 10 bases, with 13 bases left in between. The germline V gene encodes CDR1 LGHDT and CDR2 YNNKEL (reference sequence). CDR3 loop: CASSQDDRIGSPLHF. CDR3 nucleotide sequence: TGTGCCAGCAGCCAAGACGACAGGATCGGATCACCCCTCCACTTT.

CDR3 in DNA: TGTGCCAGCAGTTCGGAGGGGCACCAGCATTTT. Translated: CASSSEGHQHF. This rearrangement joins TRBV28 to TRBJ1-5; the D gene is possibly TRBD1 (5 bases). There are 11 residues in the CDR3. Trimming shortened V by 4 bases and J by 12 bases, and 10 bases separated the two germline ends. CDR1 is MDHEN, CDR2 SYDVKM, per germline.

The rearrangement uses TRBV28 and TRBJ2-7; D is perhaps TRBD2 (5 bases). The CDR3 length is 15 residues. V lost 3 bases and J 0 bases, leaving 12 bases between the germline ends. Germline V gives CDR1 MDHEN, CDR2 SYDVKM. DNA for the CDR3: TGTGCCAGCAGTTTTATCCACACTAGCTCCTACGAGCAGTACTTC. This gives the protein CASSFIHTSSYEQYF.

This clone was counted ten times or more. CDR3 DNA sequence: TGTGCCAGCAAGAAGGGGCGGGGGGGCTACAATGAGCAGTTCTTC. Translated, it gives CASKKGRGGYNEQFF. The chain carries TRBV2 and TRBJ2-1; TRBD2 matches 9 bases. The CDR3 is 15 residues long. J was trimmed by 3 bases and V by 7 bases; bases with no gene match: 7. Per germline, CDR1 SNHLY and CDR2 FYNNEI.

The CDR3 DNA is TGTGCCAGCAGCGTAGACGTGGGAGCCACAGATACGCAGTATTTT. This translates into CASSVDVGATDTQYF. The V and J genes are TRBV9 and TRBJ2-3, with D maybe TRBD2 (5 bases). This CDR3 is 15 amino acids long. The germline V gene has CDR1 SGDLS and CDR2 YYNGEE. With 0 bases removed from V and 2 bases from J, the gap between germline ends came to 10 bases.

The gene calls are TRBV10-3 and TRBJ1-3; D is possibly TRBD1 (6 bases). Germline V CDR1 and CDR2: ENHRY, SYGVKD. The CDR3 length is 16 residues. Deletions cut 2 bases from V and 4 bases from J, with 15 bases between. The CDR3 DNA reads as TGTGCCATCAGTGAGAACACGAAAACAGGGGGAAACACCATATATTTT. This gives the protein CAISENTKTGGNTIYF.

The genes are TRBV28 and TRBJ1-2, with 8 bases fitting TRBD1. CDR1 and CDR2 (germline): MDHEN, SYDVKM. V lost 6 bases and J lost 5; bases outside the gene matches: 8. The CDR3 runs 14 residues. Written as DNA, the CDR3 is TGTGCCAGCAGGTCAGGGGGCGCGAGATATGGCTACACCTTC. Amino acid sequence: CASRSGGARYGYTF.

The chain has TRBV21-1 and TRBJ1-1; TRBD1 is the table's D call, not checked against the DNA. TRBV21-1 represents a pseudogene. This CDR3 comprises 14 residues. The DNA for the CDR3 is TGTGCCAGCAGCAAAGGCTGCAGGGTCACTGAAGCTTTCTTT. This translates into CASSKGCRVTEAFF.

V usage is TRBV5-1 and J usage is TRBJ1-1, with D possibly TRBD1 on 6 matching bases. Germline lookup yields CDR1 SGHRS and CDR2 YFSETQ. The CDR3 has 15 amino acids. The V and J ends lost 4 bases and 0 bases respectively, with 13 bases between them. CDR3 protein: CASSPERTVNTEAFF. The CDR3 DNA reads TGCGCCAGCAGCCCCGAAAGGACAGTGAACACTGAAGCTTTCTTT.

The rearrangement joins TRBV7-6 to TRBJ2-5; 8 bases align to TRBD2. J lost 3 bases, V lost 0 bases, and 9 bases had no gene match. From germline, CDR1 is SGHVS and CDR2 FNYEAQ. The CDR3 is 17 residues long. The CDR3 sequence is CASSLAVPGTREETQYF. CDR3 nucleotides: TGTGCCAGCAGCTTAGCGGTACCTGGGACTAGAGAAGAGACCCAGTACTTC.

The rearrangement joins TRBV5-6 to TRBJ2-3, with D maybe TRBD1 (5 bases). The CDR3 is 16 amino acids. V was trimmed by 4 bases and J by 2 bases, leaving 17 bases between them. From germline, CDR1 is SGHDT and CDR2 YYEEEE. This chain's CDR3 is CASSRFRDRDTDTQYF. The DNA for the CDR3 is TGTGCCAGCAGCAGGTTCCGAGACAGAGACACAGATACGCAGTATTTT.

The CDR3 reads CASSPDGSQPQHF. The CDR3 nucleotides are TGTGCCAGCAGCCCCGACGGGTCCCAGCCCCAGCATTTT. The rearrangement links TRBV6-5 to TRBJ1-5; no clear D. V lost 6 bases and J 7 bases, leaving 13 bases between the germline ends. The CDR3 length is 13 residues. The germline CDR1 and CDR2 sequences are MNHEY and SVGAGI.